This TCR beta chain was recovered during a study of a mutant IDH1 vaccine in newly diagnosed glioma. In the study overall: Patients got their first vaccination 4-6 weeks after radiotherapy alone, or with temozolomide cycles.

Comment on this clone: Its target is unknown.

Between the trimmed V and J ends, which lost 4 bases and 4 bases, there was a span of 13 bases. In germline, CDR1 is SGHRS, CDR2 YFSETQ. The CDR3 is 14 residues long. Generated by immunoSEQ multiplex PCR, the TCRdb table keeps only in-frame clones and is missing some. This sample carries roughly 52,000 clones, about 80% of them seen once, and the ten largest clones take about 6.3%. Noted time point: week 23, last vaccination. Vaccinated patients received 300 ug of mutant IDH1 20-mer peptide per dose, with topical imiquimod. General observations from the study: Variations in leading peripheral T cell clonotypes appeared to have no connection with pseudoprogression. Vaccine-induced immune responses occurred in over 80% of patients.

This material consisted of PBMCs, taken from a glioma patient whose treatment included an IDH1 peptide vaccine. This TCR derives from a man aged 35 to 55 with glioma. This chain links TRBV5-1 with TRBJ2-3; maybe TRBD2 (5 bases). The CDR3 bases are TGCGCCAGCAGCCTGGACTCCTTGGCAGATACGCAGTATTTT. It is translated as CASSLDSLADTQYF. The full variable domain, in which reference TRBV5-1 and TRBJ2-3 provide the parts outside the CDR3, is KAGVTQTPRYLIKTRGQQVTLSCSPISGHRSVSWYQQTPGQGLQFLFEYFSETQRNKGNFPGRFSGRQFSNSRSEMNVSTLELGDSALYLCASSLDSLADTQYFGPGTRLTVL.